This T cell receptor beta chain was identified during a study of blood T cells in healthy people across ages. Then a second PCR, running about 7 to 11 cycles, was carried out with a sample-barcoded 5' primer and a J-beta primer mix. One entry per CDR3 protein, called by TCRdb with MiXCR from the 5' RACE reads. This table holds approximately 600,000 distinct CDR3 sequences, approximately 59% found once. Germline trimming cut 2 bases from V and 8 bases from J; bases unmatched to any gene: 4. Germline V gene data show CDR1 as SGHRS and CDR2 as YFSETQ. The CDR3 is made up of 14 amino acids. Concerning this clonotype itself: Because it lacks the conserved phenylalanine or tryptophan at the end, this CDR3 is likely a read error.

The sequencing sample was made of blood. The chain has TRBV5-1 and TRBJ2-4; TRBD2 aligns across 10 bases. The TCR originated in a man between 60 and 70 years old in good health. This CDR3 is CASSLSGGADIQYI. The DNA of the CDR3 is TGCGCCAGCAGCTTAAGCGGGGGGGCGGACATTCAGTACATC.